The 19 T cell receptor beta chains below were found in one sample sequenced in a study of blood T cell repertoires in COVID-19. Only in-frame clones appear in the TCRdb table, and some are missing; sequencing was by immunoSEQ multiplex PCR. The top ten clones hold roughly 4.2% of a sample with around 340,000 clones, just over 85% of them seen once. The sequenced material came from PBMCs or T cells enriched from blood (not recorded which). Receptors originate from a woman in her thirties or forties with acute COVID-19.

The V call is TRBV4-1, the J call TRBJ1-6; a possible D gene is TRBD1 (5 bases). With 1 base removed from V and 8 bases from J, the gap between germline ends came to 12 bases. The CDR3 has 15 amino acids. Germline V gene data show CDR1 as MGHRA and CDR2 as YSYEKL. This CDR3 is CASSQGEGGDSPLHF. The DNA for the CDR3 is TGCGCCAGCAGCCAAGGGGAGGGAGGGGATTCACCCCTCCACTTT.

The chain recombines TRBV7-9 with TRBJ1-5, with D perhaps matching TRBD1 (6 bases). V lost 3 bases and J 6 bases, leaving 12 bases between the germline ends. Germline values: CDR1 SEHNR, CDR2 FQNEAQ (reference sequence). This CDR3 has 14 amino acids. DNA for the CDR3: TGTGCCAGCAGCTTGACGGGGGGCGGTCAGCCCCAGCATTTT. Its protein is CASSLTGGGQPQHF. The full variable domain, in which reference TRBV7-9 and TRBJ1-5 provide the parts outside the CDR3, is DTGVSQNPRHKITKRGQNVTFRCDPISEHNRLYWYRQTLGQGPEFLTYFQNEAQLEKSRLLSDRFSAERPKGSFSTLEIQRTEQGDSAMYLCASSLTGGGQPQHFGDGTRLSIL.

The sample holds a few counts of this clone. The rearrangement links TRBV4-1 to TRBJ1-4; 8 nucleotides agree with TRBD1. The CDR3 length is 16 residues. Germline V CDR1 and CDR2: MGHRA, YSYEKL. Losses at the gene ends were 0 bases for V and 7 bases for J; bases not matched to a gene: 7. The CDR3 region has the DNA TGCGCCAGCAGCCAAGATTACACAGGGGGTAGTGAAAAACTGTTTTTT. This codes for CASSQDYTGGSEKLFF.

The V gene is TRBV6-2 or TRBV6-3, the J gene TRBJ1-3; tentatively, D is TRBD1 (6 bases). The CDR3 is 15 residues long. Trimming pared 6 bases from V and 3 bases from J, leaving 15 bases between. The V gene's germline CDR1 is MNHEY and CDR2 SVGEGT. CDR3: CASSSQRGYGNTIYF. The CDR3 DNA reads TGTGCCAGCAGCTCCCAAAGGGGGTATGGAAACACCATATATTTT.

The chain recombines TRBV7-2 with TRBJ2-7, with 11 positions matching TRBD2. The CDR3 covers 15 residues. V lost 5 bases and J lost 4; bases outside the gene matches: 7. The germline V gene has CDR1 SGHTA and CDR2 FQGNSA. The CDR3 protein is CASSQAGTSGYEQYF. The CDR3 DNA reads TGTGCCAGCAGCCAGGCCGGGACTAGCGGTTACGAGCAGTACTTC. Combining the CDR3 with reference TRBV7-2 and TRBJ2-7 gives the whole variable domain GAGVSQSPSNKVTEKGKDVELRCDPISGHTALYWYRQSLGQGLEFLIYFQGNSAPDKSGLPSDRFSAERTGGSVSTLTIQRTQQEDSAVYLCASSQAGTSGYEQYFGPGTRLTVT.

This chain connects TRBV14 to TRBJ2-7, with 10 bases identical to TRBD1. The V and J ends lost 6 bases and 3 bases, in that order; junction bases with no gene match: 5. CDR3 length: 14 amino acids. Germline CDR1 is SGHDN and CDR2 is FVKESK. CDR3: CASSTWTGGYEQYF. The CDR3 DNA sequence: TGTGCCAGCAGTACTTGGACAGGGGGCTACGAGCAGTACTTC.

J is TRBJ2-5 and V is TRBV7-9; a weak D match, TRBD1 (6 bases). The V gene's germline CDR1 is SEHNR and CDR2 FQNEAQ (reference sequence). The CDR3 runs 15 residues. V was cut by 4 bases and J by 4 bases, with 16 bases left in between. The CDR3 sequence is CASSSPGTGRETQYF. CDR3 sequence (DNA): TGTGCCAGCAGCTCCCCGGGTACAGGGAGAGAGACCCAGTACTTC.

V gene TRBV9 combines with J gene TRBJ1-2; D uncertain. CDR1 is SGDLS and CDR2 is YYNGEE in the germline V gene. The CDR3 loop spans 14 amino acids. V dropped 3 bases and J dropped 8 bases, with 17 bases sitting between them. The CDR3 reads CASSAQPTSEGYTF. CDR3 in DNA: TGTGCCAGCAGCGCCCAACCCACGTCGGAGGGCTACACCTTC.

V usage is TRBV6-2 or TRBV6-3 and J usage is TRBJ1-2, with D unclear. V lost 4 bases and J 2 bases, leaving 11 bases between the germline ends. Germline values: CDR1 MNHEY, CDR2 SVGEGT. CDR3 size: 14 residues. CDR3 sequence (DNA): TGTGCCAGCAGTTGGAGGGTACCCAACTATGGCTACACCTTC. This translates into CASSWRVPNYGYTF.

This chain connects TRBV29-1 to TRBJ1-1; possible D gene TRBD1, 6 bases. Germline-derived CDR1 and CDR2 are SQVTM and ANQGSEA. The CDR3 consists of 12 residues. V lost 6 bases and J lost 0, with 8 bases in between. CDR3: CSVGGLNTEAFF. The CDR3 region has the DNA TGCAGCGTAGGGGGACTGAACACTGAAGCTTTCTTT. The full variable domain, with the rest looked up from reference TRBV29-1 and TRBJ1-1, is SAVISQKPSRDICQRGTSLTIQCQVDSQVTMMFWYRQQPGQSLTLIATANQGSEATYESGFVIDKFPISRPNLTFSTLTVSNMSPEDSSIYLCSVGGLNTEAFFGQGTRLTVV.

V usage is TRBV19 and J usage is TRBJ2-2, with 7 bases lining up with TRBD2. The ends lost 7 bases at V and 1 base at J; junction bases unmatched: 6. Germline values: CDR1 LNHDA, CDR2 SQIVND (reference sequence). The CDR3 length is 15 residues. CDR3 bases: TGTGCCAGTACCAGAACGGGGGGGAACACCGGGGAGCTGTTTTTT. Amino acids: CASTRTGGNTGELFF.

The chain combines TRBV5-4 with TRBJ2-5; a possible D gene is TRBD2 (6 bases). This CDR3 is built from 14 residues. Germline lookup yields CDR1 SGHNT and CDR2 YYREEE (reference sequence). V was pared by 6 bases and J by 5 bases, with 17 bases between. CDR3 amino acids: CASNPQEAGETQYF. The CDR3 DNA reads as TGTGCCAGCAACCCACAGGAAGCGGGCGAGACCCAGTACTTC.

The genes are TRBV6-2 or TRBV6-3 and TRBJ2-7; D uncertain. CDR3 length: 13 amino acids. The V end lost 2 bases, the J end lost 3 bases, and 8 bases lay between the germline ends. Germline assignment: CDR1 MNHEY and CDR2 SVGEGT. The CDR3 nucleotides are TGTGCCAGCAGTTACGATAGAGACTACGAGCAGTACTTC. Translation: CASSYDRDYEQYF.

In its sample, this clone was seen a few times. The chain is built from TRBV10-3 and TRBJ2-2; 9 bases agree with TRBD1. J gave up 4 bases and V 0 bases, and 6 bases lay outside the gene matches. CDR1 is ENHRY, CDR2 SYGVKD, per germline. There are 17 residues in the CDR3. DNA of the CDR3: TGTGCCATCAGTGAGTCACAGGGGGCATTAGCCACCGGGGAGCTGTTTTTT. Translating it yields CAISESQGALATGELFF.

This chain connects TRBV18 to TRBJ2-7; TRBD1 matches at 9 bases. The CDR3 totals 18 residues. V shed 2 bases and J 0 bases; nucleotides not matched to a gene: 11. The germline CDR1 and CDR2 sequences are KGHSH and LQKENI. The DNA of the CDR3 is TGTGCCAGCTCACCAAGGTCCTCCGGACAGGGGAGCTCCTACGAGCAGTACTTC. Translated: CASSPRSSGQGSSYEQYF.

This clone was seen only once. The J gene is TRBJ2-3, the V gene TRBV3-1 (or the pseudogene TRBV3-2); possibly TRBD2 for D (5 bases). The CDR3 loop spans 12 amino acids. Trimming shortened V by 1 base and J by 11 bases, and 10 bases separated the two germline ends. Germline assignment: CDR1 LGHDT and CDR2 YNNKEL (reference sequence). The CDR3 nucleotides are TGTGCCAGCAGCCAAGGGGAGACCTGGCAGTATTTT. Protein: CASSQGETWQYF.

This clone was counted a few times. In nucleotides, the CDR3 is TGCGCCAGCAGCTTGGGAGGGCAGGGGGCTTTACAAGAGACCCAGTACTTC. Amino acids: CASSLGGQGALQETQYF. The chain recombines TRBV5-1 with TRBJ2-5, with TRBD1 matching over 8 bases. The CDR3 extends over 17 amino acids. Germline V gene data show CDR1 as SGHRS and CDR2 as YFSETQ. Trimming took 0 bases from V and 2 from J; bases not matched to a gene: 9.

The chain uses TRBV19 and TRBJ1-2; TRBD1 agrees at 8 bases. CDR1 LNHDA and CDR2 SQIVND come from the germline V gene (reference sequence). The trim removed 5 bases at V and 8 bases at J, leaving 10 bases unmatched. This CDR3 is built from 14 residues. The CDR3 loop reads CASSSQDRVGGYTF. CDR3 sequence (DNA): TGTGCCAGTAGTTCACAGGACAGGGTCGGCGGCTACACCTTC.

The chain couples TRBV21-1 to TRBJ2-7; the D call of TRBD1 is as the table states it, not checked on the DNA. TRBV21-1 corresponds to a pseudogene. This CDR3 has 14 residues. CDR3 DNA: TGTGCCAGCAGCAAAGAGCAGGGTCCCTACGAGCAGTACTTC. This codes for CASSKEQGPYEQYF.